This T cell receptor (beta chain) was obtained from a study of T cell responses to AZD1222 COVID-19 vaccine. Germline lookup yields CDR1 SGHNT and CDR2 YYREEE (reference sequence). Trimming stripped 4 bases from V and 2 bases from J, with 12 bases between. CDR3 length equals 14 residues. TCRdb keeps only in-frame clones here, not all; method: immunoSEQ multiplex PCR. The sample yields roughly 160,000 clones, around 93% seen once. This clone was found a few times. The input for sequencing was peripheral blood, taken on day 0 of AZD1222 vaccination. The TCR was taken from an adult in good health. This chain uses TRBV5-4 with TRBJ1-1; D uncertain. The CDR3, as DNA: TGTGCCAGCAGCCCCGTCGACGGTAACACTGAAGCTTTCTTT. As protein: CASSPVDGNTEAFF.